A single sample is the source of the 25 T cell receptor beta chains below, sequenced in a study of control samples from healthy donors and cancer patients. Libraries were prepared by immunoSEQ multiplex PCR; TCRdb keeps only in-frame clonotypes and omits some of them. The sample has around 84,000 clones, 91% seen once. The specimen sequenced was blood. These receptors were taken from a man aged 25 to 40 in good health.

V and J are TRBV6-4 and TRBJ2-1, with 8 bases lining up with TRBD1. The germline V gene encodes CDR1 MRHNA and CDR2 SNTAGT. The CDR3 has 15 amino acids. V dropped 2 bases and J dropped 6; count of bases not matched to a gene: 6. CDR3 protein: CASSDNPGQANEQFF. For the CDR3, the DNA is TGTGCCAGCAGTGACAACCCGGGACAGGCCAATGAGCAGTTCTTC.

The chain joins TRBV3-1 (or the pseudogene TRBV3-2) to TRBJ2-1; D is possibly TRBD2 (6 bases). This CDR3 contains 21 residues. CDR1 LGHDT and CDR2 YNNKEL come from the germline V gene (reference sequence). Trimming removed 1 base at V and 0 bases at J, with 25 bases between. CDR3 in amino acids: CASSQVFGVWTGVASYNEQFF. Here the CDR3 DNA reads TGTGCCAGCAGCCAAGTCTTCGGGGTGTGGACGGGAGTCGCCTCCTACAATGAGCAGTTCTTC.

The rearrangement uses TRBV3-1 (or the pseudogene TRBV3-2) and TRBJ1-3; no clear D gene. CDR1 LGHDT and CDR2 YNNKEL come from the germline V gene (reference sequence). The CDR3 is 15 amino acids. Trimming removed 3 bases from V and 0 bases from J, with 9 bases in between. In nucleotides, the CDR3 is TGTGCCAGCAGCCAGCAGTCGAACTCTGGAAACACCATATATTTT. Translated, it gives CASSQQSNSGNTIYF.

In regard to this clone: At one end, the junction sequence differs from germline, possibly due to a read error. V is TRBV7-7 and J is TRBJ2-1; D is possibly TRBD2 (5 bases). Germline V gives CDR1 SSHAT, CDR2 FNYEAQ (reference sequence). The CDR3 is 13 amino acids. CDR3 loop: CASSNGLANEQFF. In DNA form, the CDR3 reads TGTGCTAGCAGCAACGGACTCGCCAATGAGCAGTTCTTC.

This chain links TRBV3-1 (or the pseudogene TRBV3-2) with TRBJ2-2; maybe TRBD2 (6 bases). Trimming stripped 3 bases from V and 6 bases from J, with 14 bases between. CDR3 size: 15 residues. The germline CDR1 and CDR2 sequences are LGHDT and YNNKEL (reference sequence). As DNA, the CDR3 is TGTGCCAGCAGCCAGGGGCGGGAAGTAGCCGGGGAGCTGTTTTTT. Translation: CASSQGREVAGELFF.

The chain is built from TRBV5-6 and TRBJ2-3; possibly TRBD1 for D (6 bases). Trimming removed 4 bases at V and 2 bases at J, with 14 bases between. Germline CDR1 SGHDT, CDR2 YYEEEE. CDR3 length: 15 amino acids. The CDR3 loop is CASSGGEGHTDTQYF. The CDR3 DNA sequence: TGTGCCAGCAGCGGCGGCGAGGGACACACAGATACGCAGTATTTT.

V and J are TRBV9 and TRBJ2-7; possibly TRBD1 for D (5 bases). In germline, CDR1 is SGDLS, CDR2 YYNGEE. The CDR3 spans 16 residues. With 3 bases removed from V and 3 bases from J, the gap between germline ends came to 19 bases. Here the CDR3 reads CASSATQDGAYYEQYF. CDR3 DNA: TGTGCCAGCAGCGCTACACAGGATGGGGCATACTACGAGCAGTACTTC.

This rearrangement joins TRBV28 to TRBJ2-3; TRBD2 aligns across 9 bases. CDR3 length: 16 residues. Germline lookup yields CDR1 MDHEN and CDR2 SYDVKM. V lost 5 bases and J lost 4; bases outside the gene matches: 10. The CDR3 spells CASSTQTSGDADTQYF. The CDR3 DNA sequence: TGTGCCAGCAGTACTCAGACTAGCGGCGATGCAGATACGCAGTATTTT.

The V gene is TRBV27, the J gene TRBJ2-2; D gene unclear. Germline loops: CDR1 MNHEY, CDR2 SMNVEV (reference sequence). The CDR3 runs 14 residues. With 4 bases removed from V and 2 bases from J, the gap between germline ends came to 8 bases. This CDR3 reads CASSSTINTGELFF. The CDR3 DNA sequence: TGTGCCAGCAGTTCAACCATCAACACCGGGGAGCTGTTTTTT.

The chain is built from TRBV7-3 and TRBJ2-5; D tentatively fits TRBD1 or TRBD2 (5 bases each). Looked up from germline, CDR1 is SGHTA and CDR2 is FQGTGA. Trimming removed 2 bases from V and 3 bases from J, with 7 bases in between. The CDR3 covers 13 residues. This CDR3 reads CASSLGGEETQYF. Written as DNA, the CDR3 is TGTGCCAGCAGCTTAGGGGGAGAAGAGACCCAGTACTTC.

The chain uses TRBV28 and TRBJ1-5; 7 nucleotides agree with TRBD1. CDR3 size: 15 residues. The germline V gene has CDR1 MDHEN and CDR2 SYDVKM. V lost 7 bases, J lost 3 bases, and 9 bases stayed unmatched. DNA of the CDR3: TGTGCCAGCACCGGGGGGGACAGCTTCAATCAGCCCCAGCATTTT. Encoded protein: CASTGGDSFNQPQHF.

The CDR3 nucleotides are TGTGCCTCAATCCGGGTGAACACTGAAGCTTTCTTT. Amino acids: CASIRVNTEAFF. V usage is TRBV2 and J usage is TRBJ1-1, with D unclear. Trimming shortened V by 11 bases and J by 0 bases, and 10 bases separated the two germline ends. This CDR3 region has 12 residues. CDR1 and CDR2 (germline): SNHLY, FYNNEI.

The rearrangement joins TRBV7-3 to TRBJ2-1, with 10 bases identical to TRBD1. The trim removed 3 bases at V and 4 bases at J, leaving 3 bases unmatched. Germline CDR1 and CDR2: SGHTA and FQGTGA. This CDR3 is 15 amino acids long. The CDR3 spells CASSLGQGPYNEQFF. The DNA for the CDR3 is TGTGCCAGCAGCTTGGGACAGGGGCCATACAATGAGCAGTTCTTC.

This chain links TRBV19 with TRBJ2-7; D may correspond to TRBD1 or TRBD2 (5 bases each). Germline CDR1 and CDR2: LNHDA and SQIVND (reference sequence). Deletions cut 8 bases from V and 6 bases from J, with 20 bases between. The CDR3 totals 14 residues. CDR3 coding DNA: TGTGCCAGTCTATCGGGGACCCTTGGAGGCGAGCAGTACTTC. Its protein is CASLSGTLGGEQYF.

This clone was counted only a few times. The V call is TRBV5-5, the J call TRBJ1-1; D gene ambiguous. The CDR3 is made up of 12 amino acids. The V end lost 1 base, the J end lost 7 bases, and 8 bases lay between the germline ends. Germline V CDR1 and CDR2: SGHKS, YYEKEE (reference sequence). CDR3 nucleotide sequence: TGTGCCAGCAGCTTGATTGGTGGTGAAGCTTTCTTT. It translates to CASSLIGGEAFF.

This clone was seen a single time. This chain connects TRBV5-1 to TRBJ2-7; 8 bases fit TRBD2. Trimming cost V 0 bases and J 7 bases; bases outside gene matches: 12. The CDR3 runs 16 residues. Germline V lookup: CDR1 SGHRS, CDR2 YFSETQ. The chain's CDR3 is CASSLGRGLEEGEQYF. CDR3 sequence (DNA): TGCGCCAGCAGCTTGGGAAGGGGACTAGAAGAAGGAGAGCAGTACTTC.

This chain's CDR3 is CASSATENTEAFF. The CDR3 coding sequence is TGTGCCAGCAGCGCTACAGAGAACACTGAAGCTTTCTTT. The chain recombines TRBV2 with TRBJ1-1; D is unclear. The CDR3 totals 13 residues. Germline values: CDR1 SNHLY, CDR2 FYNNEI. Trimming shortened V by 6 bases and J by 1 base, and 9 bases separated the two germline ends.

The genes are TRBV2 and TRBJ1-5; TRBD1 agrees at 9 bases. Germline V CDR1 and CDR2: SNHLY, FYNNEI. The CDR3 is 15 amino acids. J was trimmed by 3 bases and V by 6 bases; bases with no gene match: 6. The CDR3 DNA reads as TGTGCCAGCAGACCCGACAGGGGGAACAATCAGCCCCAGCATTTT. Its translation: CASRPDRGNNQPQHF.

The CDR3 DNA reads as TGTGCCAGCATTCCGGGGGGCTCCGACACTGAAGCTTTCTTT. The encoded protein is CASIPGGSDTEAFF. This chain connects TRBV28 to TRBJ1-1; tentative D call: TRBD1 (6 bases). Germline-derived CDR1 and CDR2 are MDHEN and SYDVKM. This CDR3 is built from 14 residues. Trimming stripped 7 bases from V and 3 bases from J, with 15 bases between.

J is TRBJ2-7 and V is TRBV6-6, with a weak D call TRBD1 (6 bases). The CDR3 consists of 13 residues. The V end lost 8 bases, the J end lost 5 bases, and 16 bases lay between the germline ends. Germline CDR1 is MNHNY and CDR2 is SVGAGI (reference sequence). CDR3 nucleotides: TGTGCCAGCCGGGACACAGATCTACACGAGCAGTACTTC. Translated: CASRDTDLHEQYF.

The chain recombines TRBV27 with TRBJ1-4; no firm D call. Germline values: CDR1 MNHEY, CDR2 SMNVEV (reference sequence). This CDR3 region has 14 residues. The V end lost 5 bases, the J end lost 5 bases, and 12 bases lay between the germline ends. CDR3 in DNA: TGTGCCAGCAGTCCTTGGATGGGGAATGAAAAACTGTTTTTT. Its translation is CASSPWMGNEKLFF.

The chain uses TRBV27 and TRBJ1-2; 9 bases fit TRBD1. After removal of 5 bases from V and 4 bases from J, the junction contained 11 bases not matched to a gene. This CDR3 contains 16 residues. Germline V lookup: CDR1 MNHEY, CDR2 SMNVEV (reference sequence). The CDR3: CASSQQGGTGFYGYTF. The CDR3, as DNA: TGTGCCAGCAGTCAGCAGGGGGGGACAGGGTTCTATGGCTACACCTTC.

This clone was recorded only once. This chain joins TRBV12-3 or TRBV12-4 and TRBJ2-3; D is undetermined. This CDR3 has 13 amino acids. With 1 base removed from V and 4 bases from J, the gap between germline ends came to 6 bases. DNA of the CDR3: TGTGCCAGCAGTTTAGTCGTCTCAGATACGCAGTATTTT. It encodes CASSLVVSDTQYF.

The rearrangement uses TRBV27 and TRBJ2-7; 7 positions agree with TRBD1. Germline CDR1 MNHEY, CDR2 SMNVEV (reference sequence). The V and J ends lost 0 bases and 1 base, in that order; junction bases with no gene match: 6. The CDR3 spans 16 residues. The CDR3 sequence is CASSLSPGQFSYEQYF. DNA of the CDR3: TGTGCCAGCAGTTTATCGCCGGGACAGTTTTCCTACGAGCAGTACTTC.

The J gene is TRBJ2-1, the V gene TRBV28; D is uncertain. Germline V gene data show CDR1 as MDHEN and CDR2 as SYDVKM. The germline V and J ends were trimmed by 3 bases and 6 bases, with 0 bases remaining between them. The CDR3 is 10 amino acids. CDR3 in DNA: TGTGCCAGCAGTTTCAATGAGCAGTTCTTC. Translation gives CASSFNEQFF.